The clone carrying this T cell receptor beta chain was seen a few times. The V gene lost 0 bases and the J gene lost 4 bases, with 9 bases spanning the gap. The CDR3 loop spans 14 amino acids. Germline loops: CDR1 SGHTA, CDR2 FQGTGA. This record comes from a study of blood T cell repertoires in COVID-19. Whole-study context: Acute and convalescent COVID-19 samples came from the United States, Italy and Spain. T cells, B-cell-depleted T cells, or PBMCs supplied cDNA or gDNA.

Under the authors' procedure: Using reference gene primer amplification, nucleated cell counts were estimated. Clones were read by immunoSEQ multiplex PCR, and TCRdb kept only the in-frame ones, dropping some. V and J calls and clone size are copied from that table; D and trimming were computed from the DNA. The sample consists of roughly 120,000 clones, over 75% of them appearing once. The TCR comes from a man aged 50 to 60 with acute or convalescent COVID-19. This chain uses TRBV7-3 with TRBJ1-1; D remains unclear. The sequencing input was peripheral blood. DNA of the CDR3: TGTGCCAGCAGCTTAACTCAAGAGGGCACTGAAGCTTTCTTT. It codes for CASSLTQEGTEAFF.